This is a list of T cell receptor beta chains from one sample in a study of OX40 agonist ivuxolimab in advanced cancers. Here immunoSEQ multiplex PCR was the method, and the copy in TCRdb shows in-frame clones only, minus some. This table holds tens of thousands of clones, around 85% found once. This specimen was CD4+ or CD8+ T cells sorted from blood, taken in a trial of the OX40 agonist ivuxolimab. Receptor source: an adult with an advanced solid tumor such as melanoma, head and neck, liver or kidney cancer. CDR3s include the opening cysteine and the closing phenylalanine or tryptophan. A D gene is named only where the DNA matches it firmly.

d_gene	v_gene	len	j_gene	CDR3nt	CDR3aa
TRBD1	TRBV7-3	19	TRBJ1-1	TGTGCCAGCAGCCTCGTAGCCGGACAGGATGCCTTTTTGAACACTGAAGCTTTCTTT	CASSLVAGQDAFLNTEAFF
TRBD2	TRBV7-6	16	TRBJ2-2	TGTGCCAGCAGCCTACTAGCGGGAGGGATAACCGGGGAGCTGTTTTTT	CASSLLAGGITGELFF
-	TRBV9	15	TRBJ2-1	TGTGCCAGCAGCGTAGGTCGCGGACGCTACAATGAGCAGTTCTTC	CASSVGRGRYNEQFF
-	TRBV4-3	15	TRBJ2-3	TGCGCCAGCAGCCCGGGACATGAAAGCACAGATACGCAGTATTTT	CASSPGHESTDTQYF
-	TRBV28	11	TRBJ1-4	TGTGCCAGCAGTTTAGATGAAAAACTGTTTTTT	CASSLDEKLFF
TRBD2	TRBV5-1	17	TRBJ2-3	TGCGCCAGTGAGGAACTAGCGGGAGCAAGCCCCACAGATACGCAGTATTTT	CASEELAGASPTDTQYF
-	TRBV7-6	15	TRBJ1-1	TGTGCCAGCAGCTTTTACGGAGGGATGAACACTGAAGCTTTCTTT	CASSFYGGMNTEAFF
-	TRBV6-5	15	TRBJ1-2	TGTGCCAGCAGCCAAGGGGGGCCAGCTAACTATGGCTACACCTTC	CASSQGGPANYGYTF
-	TRBV6-1	13	TRBJ2-7	TGTGCCAGCAGTGAAGGGAAACCCTACGAGCAGTACTTC	CASSEGKPYEQYF
-	TRBV11-3	16	TRBJ2-5	TGTGCCAGCAGCTCCTGGGAGGGTGGGGGGCGAGAGACCCAGTACTTC	CASSSWEGGGRETQYF
-	TRBV7-9	14	TRBJ1-1	TGTGCCAGCAGCTTCCCCGGGGTCGGCACTGAAGCTTTCTTT	CASSFPGVGTEAFF
-	TRBV10-1	13	TRBJ2-1	TGCGCCAGCAGTGAAGTGGTAGGGGGGGCTATGGTCTTC	CASSEVVGGAMVF
-	TRBV5-1	14	TRBJ2-3	TGCGCCAGCAGCCAAGACAGAGTAACAGATACGCAGTATTTT	CASSQDRVTDTQYF
-	TRBV5-4	14	TRBJ2-3	TGTGCCAGCAGCTTGGGCGGGTCGACAGATACGCAGTATTTT	CASSLGGSTDTQYF
-	TRBV7-2	15	TRBJ2-2	TGTGCCAGCAGCTATACGGGACGCGGCACCGGGGAGCTGTTTTTT	CASSYTGRGTGELFF